One and the same sample provided the 27 T cell receptor beta chains below, sequenced in a study of cytomegalovirus exposure and HLA in healthy donors. The PCR was carried out with 60 Vbeta primers and 13 Jbeta primers. Sequenced by immunoSEQ multiplex PCR; TCRdb stores in-frame clones only, minus some. The sample has 150,000 to 200,000 clones; about 80% are singletons. Sequenced sample: PBMCs. All receptors derive from a woman aged 50 to 65 in good health and CMV-seronegative.

As for this clone: This is likely a read error, given that the CDR3 carries no conserved phenylalanine or tryptophan at its end. The J gene is TRBJ2-3, the V gene TRBV7-3; TRBD1 matches at 12 bases. Germline V CDR1 and CDR2: SGHTA, FQGTGA. The V gene end was trimmed by 5 bases and the J gene end by 4 bases; junction bases not matched to a gene: 1. This CDR3 comprises 14 residues. The CDR3 nucleotides are TGTGCCAGCAGCGGGACAGGGGGCGCAGATACGCAGTATTTG. It yields the protein CASSGTGGADTQYL.

V usage is TRBV10-3 and J usage is TRBJ1-2; the D is unclear. Germline V lookup: CDR1 ENHRY, CDR2 SYGVKD. V was shortened by 4 bases and J by 2 bases, with 14 bases between the two germline ends. The CDR3 is 15 residues long. The CDR3 protein is CAISGAGAANYGYTF. The CDR3 region has the DNA TGTGCCATCAGTGGGGCAGGCGCAGCCAACTATGGCTACACCTTC.

V usage is TRBV7-9 and J usage is TRBJ2-7; the match to TRBD1 covers 7 bases. This CDR3 comprises 15 residues. V shed 5 bases, J shed 6 bases, and the junction held 13 bases outside the gene matches. CDR1 and CDR2 from the germline V gene are SEHNR and FQNEAQ (reference sequence). CDR3 sequence (DNA): TGTGCCAGCAGCCCAAGACAGGGTGGGGAGTCCGAGCAGTACTTC. This translates into CASSPRQGGESEQYF.

This chain connects TRBV28 to TRBJ1-5; D is ambiguous. This CDR3 spans 12 amino acids. Trimming left V 6 bases short and J 7 bases short, with 10 bases between. Germline values: CDR1 MDHEN, CDR2 SYDVKM. CDR3 sequence: CASSPVLQPQHF. The CDR3 nucleotides read TGTGCCAGCAGCCCCGTCCTACAGCCCCAGCATTTT.

V is TRBV28 and J is TRBJ1-2, with D possibly TRBD1 on 5 matching bases. V lost 6 bases to trimming and J lost 7 bases, with 18 bases between them. Germline-derived CDR1 and CDR2 are MDHEN and SYDVKM. The CDR3 totals 14 residues. The CDR3 nucleotides are TGTGCCAGCAGGGGACGGGAGACTCTTCCTGGCTACACCTTC. Its protein product is CASRGRETLPGYTF.

This clone was seen a single time. This sequence joins TRBV9 and TRBJ1-2, with TRBD1 matching 8 bases. Germline lookup yields CDR1 SGDLS and CDR2 YYNGEE. This CDR3 contains 15 residues. Germline trimming cut 4 bases from V and 5 bases from J; bases unmatched to any gene: 10. Here the CDR3 DNA reads TGTGCCAGCAGCCCCTGGACAGGGAGCCTTTATGGCTACACCTTC. Translated, it gives CASSPWTGSLYGYTF.

The chain combines TRBV11-2 with TRBJ2-1; 7 nucleotides line up with TRBD2. Germline V gene sequence: CDR1 SGHAT, CDR2 FQNNGV. CDR3 length: 17 residues. The junction had 14 bases not matched to a gene; V was cut back by 3 bases and J by 6 bases. The CDR3 DNA is TGTGCCAGCAGCTTTGGAGCGGGGCCTCCTCTGGGCAATGAGCAGTTCTTC. Amino acid sequence: CASSFGAGPPLGNEQFF.

This clone has a handful of counts. The rearrangement links TRBV7-8 to TRBJ2-7; D gene uncertain. This CDR3 is built from 14 residues. Trimming removed 6 bases at V and 6 bases at J, with 18 bases between. The germline CDR1 and CDR2 sequences are SGHVS and FQNEAQ. This chain's CDR3 is CASRPKAVSAEQYF. CDR3 coding DNA: TGTGCCAGCAGGCCTAAAGCCGTGTCCGCCGAGCAGTACTTC. Full variable domain (outside the CDR3, taken from reference TRBV7-8 and TRBJ2-7): GAGVSQSPRYKVAKRGQDVALRCDPISGHVSLFWYQQALGQGPEFLTYFQNEAQLDKSGLPSDRFFAERPEGSVSTLKIQRTQQEDSAVYLCASRPKAVSAEQYFGPGTRLTVT.

CDR3 DNA: TGTGCCAGCAGGAGCACTGGAAACACCATATATTTT. Protein: CASRSTGNTIYF. The V gene is TRBV6-5, the J gene TRBJ1-3, with D uncertain. The CDR3 length is 12 residues. V was clipped by 6 bases and J by 2 bases, with 5 bases between them. Germline loops: CDR1 MNHEY, CDR2 SVGAGI.

This clone was counted a few times. The CDR3, as DNA: TGTGCCAGCAGCAGATTCGCAGGGGGACTCTCCTACGAGCAGTACTTC. The encoded protein is CASSRFAGGLSYEQYF. The V gene is TRBV28, the J gene TRBJ2-7, with D possibly matching TRBD1 (7 bases). Germline CDR1 MDHEN, CDR2 SYDVKM. The CDR3 is made up of 16 amino acids. Trimming stripped 6 bases from V and 0 bases from J, with 18 bases between.

The chain carries TRBV9 and TRBJ2-1; 9 nucleotides line up with TRBD2. The junction had 7 bases not matched to a gene; V was cut back by 4 bases and J by 5 bases. The CDR3 runs to 15 residues. CDR1 and CDR2 (germline): SGDLS, YYNGEE. CDR3: CASSPGAGGNNEQFF. CDR3 DNA sequence: TGTGCCAGCAGCCCGGGGGCGGGGGGGAACAATGAGCAGTTCTTC.

V gene TRBV5-8 combines with J gene TRBJ1-1, with 7 bases identical to TRBD1. The CDR3 sequence is 14 residues long. V shed 3 bases, J shed 7 bases, and the junction held 9 bases outside the gene matches. Germline assignment: CDR1 SGHTS and CDR2 YDEGEE. The CDR3 reads CASSSTGKPLEAFF. In DNA form, the CDR3 reads TGTGCCAGCAGCTCGACAGGGAAGCCCCTTGAAGCTTTCTTT.

The gene calls are TRBV7-2 and TRBJ1-1; 9 bases are shared with TRBD1. Germline lookup yields CDR1 SGHTA and CDR2 FQGNSA. The CDR3 extends over 12 amino acids. V lost 5 bases, J lost 7 bases, and 2 bases stayed unmatched. The CDR3, as DNA: TGTGCCAGCAGCGTGACAGGGGGTGAAGCTTTCTTT. Amino acid sequence: CASSVTGGEAFF.

A few counts support this clone. The chain couples TRBV5-6 to TRBJ2-2; D unclear. This CDR3 has 12 residues. The germline CDR1 and CDR2 sequences are SGHDT and YYEEEE. Trimming pared 4 bases from V and 7 bases from J, leaving 8 bases between. The CDR3 DNA reads as TGTGCCAGCAGCCCGAGTATCGGGGAGCTGTTTTTT. It translates to CASSPSIGELFF.

This chain links TRBV6-6 with TRBJ1-1; D remains ambiguous. CDR3 length: 13 amino acids. CDR1 and CDR2 from the germline V gene are MNHNY and SVGAGI (reference sequence). V was trimmed by 2 bases and J by 11 bases, leaving 15 bases between them. The CDR3 is CASSYGLGLAAFF. CDR3 sequence (DNA): TGTGCCAGCAGTTACGGACTTGGACTGGCGGCTTTCTTT.

The CDR3 spells CASSQGSSRETQYF. DNA for the CDR3: TGTGCCAGCAGCCAAGGGTCTAGTCGGGAGACCCAGTACTTC. The V gene is TRBV14, the J gene TRBJ2-5; no definite D call. Trimming took 1 base from V and 5 from J, leaving 11 bases between them. The CDR3 consists of 14 residues. Per the germline V gene, CDR1 is SGHDN and CDR2 is FVKESK.

This clone occurred once. This sequence joins TRBV9 and TRBJ1-2; D is unresolved. Germline V gives CDR1 SGDLS, CDR2 YYNGEE. The CDR3 spans 17 residues. Trimming stripped 0 bases from V and 0 bases from J, with 15 bases between. Here the CDR3 DNA reads TGTGCCAGCAGCGTAGAGAGGGAATGGTGGGCTAACTATGGCTACACCTTC. It encodes CASSVEREWWANYGYTF.

This clone has only one observation. The chain has TRBV2 and TRBJ1-2; the D is unclear. This CDR3 region has 11 residues. The germline V gene has CDR1 SNHLY and CDR2 FYNNEI. V lost 7 bases and J 5 bases, leaving 8 bases between the germline ends. The CDR3 sequence: CASTSRYGYTF. CDR3 in DNA: TGTGCCAGCACTTCTCGGTATGGCTACACCTTC.

This clone was picked up a small number of times. The chain uses TRBV27 and TRBJ1-1, with 9 bases that match TRBD1. This CDR3 has 13 amino acids. With V trimmed by 8 bases and J by 3 bases, 4 bases remained unmatched. The germline V gene encodes CDR1 MNHEY and CDR2 SMNVEV (reference sequence). For the CDR3, the DNA is TGTGCCAGCCGAGGACAGGGGTACACTGAAGCTTTCTTT. Amino acids: CASRGQGYTEAFF.

The chain combines TRBV28 with TRBJ2-7; tentative D call: TRBD1 (6 bases). Per the germline V gene, CDR1 is MDHEN and CDR2 is SYDVKM. The CDR3 sequence is 17 residues long. V was trimmed by 3 bases and J by 0 bases, leaving 18 bases between them. The CDR3 spells CASSFGLARGSSYEQYF. The CDR3 nucleotides are TGTGCCAGCAGTTTCGGTCTAGCCAGGGGCAGCTCCTACGAGCAGTACTTC.

This clone has a handful of counts. V usage is TRBV6-5 and J usage is TRBJ1-1, with 7 bases aligning to TRBD1. There are 15 residues in the CDR3. The V gene's germline CDR1 is MNHEY and CDR2 SVGAGI. Trimming removed 5 bases from V and 5 bases from J; junction bases left unmatched: 11. The CDR3 nucleotides are TGTGCCAGCAGTCGCCCTTCGACAGGGAGGACTGAAGCTTTCTTT. Amino acid sequence: CASSRPSTGRTEAFF.

This clone is a singleton in its sample. This sequence joins TRBV2 and TRBJ1-3; no firm D call. V was pared by 7 bases and J by 2 bases, with 15 bases between. The germline V gene has CDR1 SNHLY and CDR2 FYNNEI. The CDR3 totals 15 residues. CDR3 protein: CASTSGRVAGNTIYF. The CDR3, as DNA: TGTGCCAGCACCTCCGGCCGGGTGGCTGGAAACACCATATATTTT.

The CDR3: CASSLSRVSGANVLTF. The CDR3 DNA follows: TGTGCCAGCAGCCTCTCGAGGGTCTCTGGGGCCAACGTCCTGACTTTC. This chain joins TRBV5-5 and TRBJ2-6, with D maybe TRBD2 (5 bases). In germline, CDR1 is SGHKS, CDR2 YYEKEE (reference sequence). V lost 4 bases, J lost 0 bases, and 11 bases lay in between. The CDR3 extends over 16 amino acids.

In this sample, this clone turned up a few times. The chain uses TRBV28 and TRBJ1-1; D remains unclear. Looked up from germline, CDR1 is MDHEN and CDR2 is SYDVKM. The CDR3 is 13 amino acids. Trimming took 3 bases from V and 1 from J, leaving 6 bases between them. The CDR3 DNA sequence: TGTGCCAGCAGTTTCGCCAGGAACACTGAAGCTTTCTTT. Translation gives CASSFARNTEAFF. Supplemented by reference TRBV28 and TRBJ1-1, the full variable domain reads DVKVTQSSRYLVKRTGEKVFLECVQDMDHENMFWYRQDPGLGLRLIYFSYDVKMKEKGDIPEGYSVSREKKERFSLILESASTNQTSMYLCASSFARNTEAFFGQGTRLTVV.

The J gene is TRBJ2-7, the V gene TRBV9; the match to TRBD1 covers 12 bases. From germline, CDR1 is SGDLS and CDR2 YYNGEE. V shed 4 bases and J 4 bases; nucleotides not matched to a gene: 18. The CDR3 extends over 19 amino acids. CDR3 protein: CASSPRWDRGPWERYEQYF. CDR3 bases: TGTGCCAGCAGCCCCCGTTGGGACAGGGGGCCATGGGAGCGATACGAGCAGTACTTC.

The CDR3 DNA sequence: TGTGCCAGTGGAACCGGGACAGGGGGGTTCTATGGCTACACCTTC. Protein: CASGTGTGGFYGYTF. The chain couples TRBV27 to TRBJ1-2, with 11 positions matching TRBD1. This CDR3 is built from 15 residues. The V gene end was trimmed by 9 bases and the J gene end by 4 bases; junction bases not matched to a gene: 10. CDR1 and CDR2 from the germline V gene are MNHEY and SMNVEV (reference sequence).

The table lists this clone with a count of one. The chain has TRBV10-1 and TRBJ1-2; D is ambiguous. V was trimmed by 6 bases and J by 0 bases, leaving 8 bases between them. Germline V CDR1 and CDR2: WNHNN, SYGVQD (reference sequence). The CDR3 totals 13 residues. CDR3 residues: CASSETPNYGYTF. The CDR3 coding sequence is TGCGCCAGCAGCGAGACACCTAACTATGGCTACACCTTC.